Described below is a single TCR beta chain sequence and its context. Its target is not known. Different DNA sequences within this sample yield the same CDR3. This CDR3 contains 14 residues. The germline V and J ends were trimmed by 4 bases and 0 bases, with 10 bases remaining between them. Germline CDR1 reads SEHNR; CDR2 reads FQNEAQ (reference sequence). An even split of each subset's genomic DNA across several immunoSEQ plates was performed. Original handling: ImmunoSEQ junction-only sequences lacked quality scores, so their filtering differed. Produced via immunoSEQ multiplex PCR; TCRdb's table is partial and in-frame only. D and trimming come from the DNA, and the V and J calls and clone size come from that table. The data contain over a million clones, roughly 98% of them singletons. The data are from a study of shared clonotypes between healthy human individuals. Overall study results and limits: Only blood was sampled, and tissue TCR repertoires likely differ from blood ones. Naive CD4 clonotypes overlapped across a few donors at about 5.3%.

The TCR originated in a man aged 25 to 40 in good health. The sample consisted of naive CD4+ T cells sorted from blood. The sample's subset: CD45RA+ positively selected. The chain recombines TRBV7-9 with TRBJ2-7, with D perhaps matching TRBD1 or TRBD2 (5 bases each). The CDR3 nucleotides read TGTGCCAGCAGCTCCGGGGCCCTCTCCTACGAGCAGTACTTC. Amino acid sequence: CASSSGALSYEQYF. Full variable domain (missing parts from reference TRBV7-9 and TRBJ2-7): DTGVSQNPRHKITKRGQNVTFRCDPISEHNRLYWYRQTLGQGPEFLTYFQNEAQLEKSRLLSDRFSAERPKGSFSTLEIQRTEQGDSAMYLCASSSGALSYEQYFGPGTRLTVT.